This entry concerns a single T cell receptor (beta chain). No cognate antigen has been identified for it. The record has no base qualities; no much larger clone is one base away. The sample belongs to a study of blood T cell repertoires in COVID-19 (dated by TCRdb to the early 2020s). Looking at the study overall: Samples from collaborators originated in the United States, Italy and Spain and spanned both the acute and convalescent phases of COVID-19. The material from the prospective study consisted of cDNA or gDNA derived from T cells, B-cell-depleted T cells, or PBMCs. Deeply sampled blood TCRbeta repertoires from subjects exposed to, actively infected with, or recovered from COVID-19 were included in the dataset. The repertoires were released in a freely available public database meant as a resource for research on the immune response to SARS-CoV-2. The samples were drawn from two sources: the first 160 participants of the ongoing ImmuneRACE study, and 950 to 1,500 subjects contributed by 6 global collaborators. The sample metadata nearly always contained a de-identified subject ID, COVID-19 status, age in years and sex. Where HLA class I and class II types were available, the types were taken from metadata supplied by the sample provider, not from assay-based typing.

TCRbeta CDR3 regions were amplified from genomic DNA by means of the immunoSEQ Assay, a bias-controlled multiplex PCR. The authors' analysis ran thus. Nucleated cell counts per sample were estimated from amplification of reference gene primers within the assay. To quantify the absolute abundance of each unique TCRbeta CDR3 rearrangement, sequence reads were collapsed and filtered. Productive Simpson clonality was computed per sample as the square root of Simpson's diversity index over productive rearrangements. Entries here come from immuneACCESS through TCRdb and include only in-frame sequences with V and J called. Some clones fail to appear in such tables; in the studies checked, an unresolved V gene covers under half of the shortfall, and the cause of the remainder is unknown. The V and J calls and the clone size are those of that table, but D and trimming were determined from the DNA. Across this sample there are around 200,000 clones, with under 90% seen only once. The ten largest clones add up to around 7% of the sample.

Whole blood was collected in K2EDTA tubes by collaborating institutions according to the institutions' own protocols. For TCRbeta analysis, collaborators shipped samples in one of three forms: frozen whole blood, isolated PBMCs, or DNA extracted from either of those sample types. General findings and caveats noted by the study authors: The amount of clinical and demographic metadata varied by source and participant and was provided uncurated.

This TCR was recovered from a man aged 35 to 55 with acute or convalescent COVID-19. The sequencing sample was made of peripheral blood.

At the DNA level, the sequence is TGTGCCAGCAGCCAAGACGAGAGGGTGAGCGCTTATAATGAAAAACTGTTTTTT. It is translated as CASSQDERVSAYNEKLFF. The V gene is TRBV3-1 (or the pseudogene TRBV3-2) and the J gene is TRBJ1-4; too little of a D gene remains to name it. The CDR3 measures 18 amino acids from cysteine to phenylalanine. Here the CDR3 DNA is all that survives: 54 bases in frame from base 1. Deletion took 0 bases off V and 4 bases off J, with a span of 18 bases between the germline ends. According to the germline V gene (reference sequence), CDR1 reads LGHDT and CDR2 reads YNNKEL.